Included here is one T cell receptor (beta chain) sequence, with context. The sample is drawn from a study of blood T cell repertoires in COVID-19. The table came from immunoSEQ multiplex PCR; TCRdb's copy has only in-frame clones and leaves some out. Among about 250,000 clones listed, nearly 90% were seen once. The sequence derives from a young man with active or convalescent COVID-19. Material for sequencing was peripheral blood.

DNA for the CDR3: TGCGCCAGCAGCGTCCGGGACAGACAACAAGAGACCCAGTACTTC. Translating gives CASSVRDRQQETQYF. This sequence joins TRBV5-1 and TRBJ2-5; 7 bases match TRBD1. CDR3 size: 15 residues. J gave up 2 bases and V 4 bases, and 8 bases lay outside the gene matches. CDR1 and CDR2 (germline): SGHRS, YFSETQ.